This T cell receptor beta chain stems from a study of blood T cell repertoires in COVID-19. Clones were sequenced by immunoSEQ multiplex PCR, and TCRdb holds only the in-frame ones, with some missing. This sample has tens of thousands of clones; approximately 88% occur once, and the top ten carry 15%. Germline trimming cut 4 bases from V and 3 bases from J; bases unmatched to any gene: 8. The V gene's germline CDR1 is LNHDA and CDR2 SQIVND (reference sequence). This CDR3 has 15 amino acids. The rearrangement uses TRBV19 and TRBJ2-7; 8 bases are shared with TRBD2. This clonotype was obtained from a man aged 55-75 years with active COVID-19. Sequencing was carried out using peripheral blood. Written as DNA, the CDR3 is TGTGCCAGTAGTACTTTATCGGGACTAGTCTACGAGCAGTACTTC. Protein product: CASSTLSGLVYEQYF.